This T cell receptor (beta chain) derives from a study of T cell changes during pregnancy in multiple sclerosis. The assay was immunoSEQ multiplex PCR, and TCRdb's table has in-frame clones only and misses some. This sample has 80,000 to 95,000 clones; 90% to 95% occur once, and the top ten carry 1.1%. Germline values: CDR1 MNHEY, CDR2 SMNVEV (reference sequence). This CDR3 has 14 amino acids. The V gene lost 8 bases and the J gene lost 7 bases, with 21 bases spanning the gap. The sequenced sample was peripheral blood, obtained in the second trimester of pregnancy. The rearrangement joins TRBV27 to TRBJ2-7; a possible D gene is TRBD2 (5 bases). The sequence derives from a female donor with multiple sclerosis, enrolled in a pregnancy study. The CDR3, as DNA: TGTGCCAGCGGGGAGACACAGCATCCGTTGGAGCAGTACTTC. It translates to CASGETQHPLEQYF.